One sample yielded the 30 T cell receptor beta chains listed below, sequenced in a study of cytomegalovirus exposure and HLA in healthy donors. The PCR contained 60 Vbeta and 13 Jbeta primers. Measured with immunoSEQ multiplex PCR; TCRdb has only the in-frame clones, and not every one. The sample yields more than 150,000 clones, 75% to 85% seen once. Source material: PBMCs. These receptors were obtained from a man aged 18 to 29 in good health and CMV-seronegative.

The table lists this clone with a count of one. This chain connects TRBV30 to TRBJ2-3; the match to TRBD1 covers 10 bases. Germline V gives CDR1 GTSNPN, CDR2 SVGIG (reference sequence). V trimming: 3 bases; J trimming: 5 bases; junction bases outside the gene matches: 8. CDR3 size: 15 residues. The CDR3 DNA sequence: TGTGCCTGGAGAACCCGACAGGGGGCAATAGATACGCAGTATTTT. This encodes CAWRTRQGAIDTQYF.

The V gene is TRBV9, the J gene TRBJ2-3, with 12 bases lining up with TRBD2. V shed 5 bases and J 2 bases; nucleotides not matched to a gene: 15. CDR1 and CDR2 (germline): SGDLS, YYNGEE. The CDR3 contains 19 residues. CDR3: CASSRTSGDQRIPTDTQYF. The DNA for the CDR3 is TGTGCCAGCAGTCGGACTAGCGGGGATCAACGAATTCCCACAGATACGCAGTATTTT.

In this sample, this clone turned up a few times. CDR3 bases: TGTGCCAGCAGTCCCCCTCTGGGACAACCGAACGTCCTGACTTTC. Translating gives CASSPPLGQPNVLTF. The chain has TRBV6-6 and TRBJ2-6; possible D gene TRBD1, 6 bases. Germline V gene data show CDR1 as MNHNY and CDR2 as SVGAGI (reference sequence). V lost 5 bases to trimming and J lost 10 bases, with 18 bases between them. The CDR3 is made up of 15 amino acids.

The chain couples TRBV6-6 to TRBJ1-4; 9 bases map to TRBD1. Losses at the gene ends were 2 bases for V and 4 bases for J; bases not matched to a gene: 5. Germline V lookup: CDR1 MNHNY, CDR2 SVGAGI (reference sequence). The CDR3 has 16 residues. CDR3 coding DNA: TGTGCCAGCAGTTACACGGGGACAGGGTTTAATGAAAAACTGTTTTTT. As protein: CASSYTGTGFNEKLFF.

The chain combines TRBV7-2 with TRBJ1-2, with D perhaps TRBD1 (6 bases). The CDR3 is 13 residues long. CDR1 and CDR2 (germline): SGHTA, FQGNSA. The V gene lost 5 bases and the J gene lost 7 bases, with 14 bases spanning the gap. CDR3 nucleotides: TGTGCCAGCAGCCTTGACAGGTCCAGTGGCTACACCTTC. It codes for CASSLDRSSGYTF.

The chain links TRBV6-5 to TRBJ1-2; perhaps TRBD1 as D (6 bases). CDR1 and CDR2 from the germline V gene are MNHEY and SVGAGI. Trimming pared 7 bases from V and 5 bases from J, leaving 20 bases between. This CDR3 has 15 residues. CDR3 amino acids: CASISYTGTMYGYTF. For the CDR3, the DNA is TGTGCCAGCATCTCTTATACCGGGACAATGTATGGCTACACCTTC.

The chain links TRBV5-1 to TRBJ1-6; 8 bases agree with TRBD1. V was clipped by 4 bases and J by 5 bases; unmatched bases: 14. Germline V gives CDR1 SGHRS, CDR2 YFSETQ. CDR3 size: 18 residues. The CDR3: CASSPGLQGAGNNSPLHF. CDR3 bases: TGCGCCAGCAGCCCGGGGTTGCAGGGGGCTGGAAATAATTCACCCCTCCACTTT.

The chain has TRBV4-3 and TRBJ2-1; the match to TRBD2 covers 16 bases. This CDR3 has 18 residues. Germline V lookup: CDR1 LGHNA, CDR2 YSLEER. V lost 4 bases, J lost 2 bases, and 5 bases stayed unmatched. The CDR3 bases are TGCGCCAGCAGCCGAGGGACTAGCGGGGGGGCCCCCTACAATGAGCAGTTCTTC. It translates to CASSRGTSGGAPYNEQFF.

The rearrangement uses TRBV27 and TRBJ1-1; D gene unclear. Trimming pared 6 bases from V and 5 bases from J, leaving 7 bases between. The CDR3 length is 11 residues. Looked up from germline, CDR1 is MNHEY and CDR2 is SMNVEV (reference sequence). CDR3 in DNA: TGTGCCAGCAGATCGGGTACTGAAGCTTTCTTT. It translates to CASRSGTEAFF.

The J gene is TRBJ1-6, the V gene TRBV2; TRBD1 matches 9 bases. V dropped 10 bases and J dropped 5; count of bases not matched to a gene: 6. CDR1 and CDR2 (germline): SNHLY, FYNNEI. The CDR3 loop spans 14 amino acids. In DNA, the CDR3 is TGTGCCATCGATACAGGGGGCGATAATTCACCCCTCCACTTT. Translation: CAIDTGGDNSPLHF.

Regarding this clone: The same CDR3 can be traced to other DNA sequences in this sample. The chain has TRBV9 and TRBJ1-6, with 7 bases that match TRBD1. V trimming: 4 bases; J trimming: 7 bases; junction bases outside the gene matches: 5. Germline assignment: CDR1 SGDLS and CDR2 YYNGEE. The CDR3 totals 14 residues. The CDR3: CASSQQGFNSPLHF. CDR3 sequence (DNA): TGTGCCAGCAGCCAACAGGGGTTCAATTCACCCCTCCACTTT.

This clone was observed a few times. This chain connects TRBV4-3 to TRBJ1-1, with unresolved D. CDR1 LGHNA and CDR2 YSLEER come from the germline V gene. Trimming shortened V by 2 bases and J by 1 base, and 11 bases separated the two germline ends. There are 15 residues in the CDR3. The DNA for the CDR3 is TGCGCCAGCAGCCAACCCGATACTCCGAACACTGAAGCTTTCTTT. Protein sequence: CASSQPDTPNTEAFF.

This chain joins TRBV29-1 and TRBJ2-1; 7 bases align to TRBD2. The junction had 8 bases not matched to a gene; V was cut back by 7 bases and J by 5 bases. Per the germline V gene, CDR1 is SQVTM and CDR2 is ANQGSEA. The CDR3 length is 13 residues. CDR3 nucleotides: TGCAGCGGACGTAGCGGGTACAACAATGAGCAGTTCTTC. Its protein product is CSGRSGYNNEQFF.

The chain is built from TRBV6-5 and TRBJ1-2; possibly TRBD1 for D (5 bases). This CDR3 region has 15 residues. V lost 4 bases and J lost 2, with 14 bases in between. In germline, CDR1 is MNHEY, CDR2 SVGAGI. The CDR3 DNA reads TGTGCCAGCAGTTCCCGACAGACTCTGAACTATGGCTACACCTTC. Amino acids: CASSSRQTLNYGYTF.

This chain links TRBV4-2 with TRBJ2-3; a weak D match, TRBD2 (5 bases). The ends were cut back, 1 base at V and 2 bases at J, with 13 bases in the middle. This CDR3 spans 16 amino acids. Germline lookup yields CDR1 LGHNA and CDR2 YNFKEQ. CDR3 residues: CASSQGGSVFTDTQYF. For the CDR3, the DNA is TGTGCCAGCAGCCAAGGGGGTAGCGTGTTCACAGATACGCAGTATTTT.

This clone was detected only a few times. The CDR3 loop reads CASSPGQPLSPLHF. The CDR3 nucleotides are TGTGCCAGCAGCCCAGGACAGCCTCTCTCACCCCTCCACTTT. The genes are TRBV7-9 and TRBJ1-6; D possibly corresponds to TRBD1 (6 bases). Looked up from germline, CDR1 is SEHNR and CDR2 is FQNEAQ (reference sequence). With 5 bases removed from V and 10 bases from J, the gap between germline ends came to 15 bases. This CDR3 has 14 amino acids.

The J gene is TRBJ2-7, the V gene TRBV6-5; TRBD2 agrees at 12 bases. Per germline, CDR1 MNHEY and CDR2 SVGAGI. J gave up 7 bases and V 8 bases, and 9 bases lay outside the gene matches. The CDR3 is 14 residues long. In DNA form, the CDR3 reads TGTGCCAGCGGGTCTAGCGGGAGGGCGGGGGAGCAGTACTTC. Encoded protein: CASGSSGRAGEQYF.

The J gene is TRBJ2-1, the V gene TRBV7-2; 12 bases align to TRBD2. J lost 7 bases, V lost 3 bases, and 4 bases had no gene match. This CDR3 is 15 amino acids long. The V gene's germline CDR1 is SGHTA and CDR2 FQGNSA. CDR3 protein: CASSFRLAGVNEQFF. The DNA of the CDR3 is TGTGCCAGCAGCTTTCGACTAGCGGGAGTGAATGAGCAGTTCTTC.

This clone was counted between two and nine times. The chain employs TRBV10-3 and TRBJ1-5; D is perhaps TRBD1 (5 bases). The CDR3 length is 15 residues. The V and J ends lost 1 base and 6 bases respectively, with 13 bases between them. In germline, CDR1 is ENHRY, CDR2 SYGVKD. The CDR3 DNA reads as TGTGCCATCAGTGAGTTTGACAGTCAAGTTCAGCCCCAGCATTTT. As protein: CAISEFDSQVQPQHF.

This clone was found a few times. J is TRBJ1-2 and V is TRBV14, with 9 nucleotides matching TRBD1. CDR3 length: 15 residues. The V gene's germline CDR1 is SGHDN and CDR2 FVKESK. V gave up 1 base and J gave up 4 bases; unmatched junction bases: 4. CDR3 protein: CASSQGQGESYGYTF. Here the CDR3 DNA reads TGTGCCAGCAGCCAAGGACAGGGGGAATCCTATGGCTACACCTTC.

This clone showed up just once. The chain is built from TRBV10-2 and TRBJ2-1; 9 nucleotides match TRBD2. Germline CDR1 WSHSY, CDR2 SAAADI. V shed 5 bases and J 7 bases; nucleotides not matched to a gene: 12. This CDR3 contains 16 residues. The chain's CDR3 is CASSPQAGGGENEQFF. The CDR3 nucleotides read TGCGCCAGCAGTCCCCAGGCGGGCGGGGGGGAGAATGAGCAGTTCTTC.

The CDR3 spells CASSQAGDLGEQYF. The CDR3 bases are TGTGCCAGCAGCCAAGCTGGGGATCTGGGAGAGCAGTACTTC. The rearrangement links TRBV4-2 to TRBJ2-5; D might be TRBD2 (5 bases). V shed 1 base and J shed 11 bases, with 17 bases lying between them. The CDR3 totals 14 residues. CDR1 and CDR2 from the germline V gene are LGHNA and YNFKEQ.

The gene calls are TRBV6-1 and TRBJ2-7; 7 nucleotides line up with TRBD2. After removal of 4 bases from V and 0 bases from J, the junction contained 6 bases not matched to a gene. Germline V gene data show CDR1 as MNHNS and CDR2 as SASEGT. The CDR3 extends over 15 amino acids. The CDR3 region is CASSVGLGGSYEQYF. The CDR3, as DNA: TGTGCCAGCAGTGTCGGACTAGGAGGCTCCTACGAGCAGTACTTC.

The chain carries TRBV4-3 and TRBJ2-2; a weak D match, TRBD2 (5 bases). From germline, CDR1 is LGHNA and CDR2 YSLEER. This CDR3 has 17 residues. The V end lost 0 bases, the J end lost 4 bases, and 15 bases lay between the germline ends. As DNA, the CDR3 is TGCGCCAGCAGCCAAGAACTTACGGGGTACAGCACCGGGGAGCTGTTTTTT. Amino acids: CASSQELTGYSTGELFF.

This clone appeared a single time. The V call is TRBV5-1, the J call TRBJ1-1; no reliable D call. Germline V lookup: CDR1 SGHRS, CDR2 YFSETQ. Trimming pared 6 bases from V and 1 base from J, leaving 16 bases between. The CDR3 is 15 residues long. Written as DNA, the CDR3 is TGCGCCAGCATCGGATGGGAGGAAGGGAACACTGAAGCTTTCTTT. It codes for CASIGWEEGNTEAFF.

V gene TRBV12-5 combines with J gene TRBJ2-3; a possible D gene is TRBD1 (5 bases). This CDR3 is built from 14 residues. Germline V CDR1 and CDR2: LGHNT, FRNRAP. V shed 2 bases and J shed 7 bases, with 13 bases lying between them. CDR3 residues: CASGLWARVNTQYF. The CDR3 DNA sequence: TGTGCTAGTGGTTTGTGGGCCAGGGTCAATACGCAGTATTTT. The full variable domain, its missing parts supplied by reference TRBV12-5 and TRBJ2-3, is DARVTQTPRHKVTEMGQEVTMRCQPILGHNTVFWYRQTMMQGLELLAYFRNRAPLDDSGMPKDRFSAEMPDATLATLKIQPSEPRDSAVYFCASGLWARVNTQYFGPGTRLTVL.

The chain uses TRBV9 and TRBJ2-1; possibly TRBD2 for D (5 bases). Germline CDR1 SGDLS, CDR2 YYNGEE. V lost 0 bases and J lost 8, with 9 bases in between. This CDR3 region has 13 residues. This CDR3 reads CASSVALADEQFF. The CDR3 DNA sequence: TGTGCCAGCAGCGTAGCCCTAGCTGATGAGCAGTTCTTC.

The rearrangement uses TRBV19 and TRBJ2-7; 7 bases align to TRBD1. The V gene end was trimmed by 5 bases and the J gene end by 2 bases; junction bases not matched to a gene: 3. The CDR3 is 13 amino acids. The germline V gene encodes CDR1 LNHDA and CDR2 SQIVND (reference sequence). The CDR3 coding sequence is TGTGCCAGTAGTGAGGGGGCCCCCTACGAGCAGTACTTC. It translates to CASSEGAPYEQYF.

The rearrangement links TRBV19 to TRBJ1-5; D gene unclear. The germline V gene has CDR1 LNHDA and CDR2 SQIVND (reference sequence). V was trimmed by 6 bases and J by 5 bases, leaving 11 bases between them. The CDR3 has 13 amino acids. CDR3 sequence (DNA): TGTGCCAGTAGCCCGAGGGAAGATCAGCCCCAGCATTTT. The encoded protein is CASSPREDQPQHF.

This CDR3 is CASSDPNAPIGTTTSTDTQYF. In DNA, the CDR3 is TGTGCCAGCAGTGACCCGAACGCTCCCATTGGGACAACCACTAGCACAGATACGCAGTATTTT. The rearrangement links TRBV6-4 to TRBJ2-3; D is possibly TRBD1 (6 bases). The V and J ends lost 2 bases and 0 bases respectively, with 27 bases between them. CDR1 is MRHNA, CDR2 SNTAGT, per germline. The CDR3 is made up of 21 amino acids.